Listed below are T cell receptor beta chains from one sample, sequenced in a study of cytomegalovirus exposure and HLA in healthy donors. TCRdb keeps only in-frame clones here, not all; method: immunoSEQ multiplex PCR. The table lists about 140,000 clones, approximately 86% of them singletons, with roughly 0.5% in the top ten. Sequencing was done on a sample of PBMCs. Every receptor here comes from a woman between 40 and 55 years old in good health and CMV-seronegative. Each CDR3 is given with its conserved first and last residue. The D gene is left open where the match is weak. Part of the rows lack a size; the others show once, few, many or a class for expanded clones.

NA	TRBJ1-5	TRBV6-5	NA	TGTGCCAGCAGTTCCGTGAGAAATCAGCCCCAGCATTTT	CASSSVRNQPQHF
NA	TRBJ2-1	TRBV2	NA	TGTGCCAGCAGTGAATTTGGCGGAGAGCAGTTCTTC	CASSEFGGEQFF
NA	TRBJ1-2	TRBV27	NA	TGTGCCAGCAAGCGGACTGGTAACTATGGCTACACCTTC	CASKRTGNYGYTF
TRBD2	TRBJ2-2	TRBV4-1	NA	TGCGCCAGCAGCCGGACTAGCGGGAGTCTCACCGGGGAGCTGTTTTTT	CASSRTSGSLTGELFF
NA	TRBJ2-3	TRBV5-1	NA	TGCGCCAGCAGCTTGACTGGCACAGATACGCAGTATTTT	CASSLTGTDTQYF
TRBD1	TRBJ2-7	TRBV2	NA	TGTGCCAGCAGTGAAAGGGACAGGGCCTCCTTC	CASSERDRASF
TRBD1	TRBJ2-1	TRBV4-1	NA	TGCGCCAGCAGCCAGGGAACAGGGGTGGGAATAGGTGAGCAGTTCTTC	CASSQGTGVGIGEQFF
TRBD2	TRBJ2-1	TRBV4-1	NA	TGCGCCAGCAGCCCCCGTGAAGCGGGAAGCAATGAGCAGTTCTTC	CASSPREAGSNEQFF
TRBD2	TRBJ2-3	TRBV28	NA	TGTGCCAGCAGCCCAGCGGGAGCAGCAACAGATACGCAGTATTTT	CASSPAGAATDTQYF
NA	TRBJ1-2	TRBV10-3	NA	TGTGCCATCAGTTCGGCCCTAGGAGGCTACACCTTC	CAISSALGGYTF
TRBD1	TRBJ1-1	TRBV7-9	NA	TGTTCCGGATCCGGACAGGGTTGGGTTTTGAACACTGAAGCTTTCTTT	CSGSGQGWVLNTEAFF
TRBD1	TRBJ1-1	TRBV7-2	NA	TGTGCCAGCAGCCTCGGGACAGGGAAAGCTTTCTTT	CASSLGTGKAFF
NA	TRBJ1-2	TRBV27	once	TGTGCCAGCAGTTTGGGGCAGGGGTATGGCTACACCTTC	CASSLGQGYGYTF
NA	TRBJ2-3	TRBV7-9	once	TGTGCCAGCAGCTTCGTCGGGAGCCCAGATACGCAGTATTTT	CASSFVGSPDTQYF
TRBD2	TRBJ2-3	TRBV5-4	once	TGTGCCAGCAGCTTGGCTAGCGGGAGATGGGCGGATACGCAGTATTTT	CASSLASGRWADTQYF
NA	TRBJ2-1	TRBV5-4	NA	TGTGCCAGCAGCTTCTTAGCGCGGCGCGCGCCTAGGTTCGGGCAGTTCTTC	CASSFLARRAPRFGQFF
NA	TRBJ2-5	TRBV4-1	NA	TGCGCCAGCAGCCAAGCTCAGGGGCTTAGGGAGGAGACCCAGTACTTC	CASSQAQGLREETQYF
NA	TRBJ1-5	TRBV7-2	NA	TGTGCCAGCAGCTTTAACAGGGACAATCAGCCCCAGCATTTT	CASSFNRDNQPQHF
TRBD1	TRBJ1-2	TRBV6-1	NA	TGTGCCAGCAGTGATACGGGACAGGGGAGACGCGGCTACACCTTC	CASSDTGQGRRGYTF
NA	TRBJ2-3	TRBV28	NA	TGTGCCAGCAGTTTATTTTCTCGGTATACCACAGATACGCAGTATTTT	CASSLFSRYTTDTQYF
NA	TRBJ1-5	TRBV9	NA	TGTGCCAGCAGCGCAGGACTGGAGTTCAATCAGCCCCAGCATTTT	CASSAGLEFNQPQHF
NA	TRBJ2-7	TRBV5-4	NA	TGTGCCAGCAGCCCCAGGGTTAATCCGCGGTTTGTTGGTAGCTCCTACGAGCAGTACTTC	CASSPRVNPRFVGSSYEQYF
TRBD1	TRBJ2-1	TRBV7-8	NA	TGTGCCAGCAGCTCCCAACTCCGACGACAGGGAAGGGGGCCCAATGAGCAGTTCTTC	CASSSQLRRQGRGPNEQFF
TRBD1	TRBJ2-7	TRBV10-3	NA	TGTGCCATCAGGGGACAGGGGATCTACGAGCAGTACTTC	CAIRGQGIYEQYF
TRBD1	TRBJ2-1	TRBV10-3	NA	TGTGCCATCGCCGGGACAGGCAAGGATGAGCAGTTCTTC	CAIAGTGKDEQFF
TRBD1	TRBJ2-7	TRBV13	once	TGTGCCAGCAGCAACCGACAGGGGGCAGTCTACGAGCAGTACTTC	CASSNRQGAVYEQYF
TRBD2	TRBJ2-7	TRBV6-5	NA	TGTGCCACCCAAGAGGGTGGGACTAGGTCCTACGAGCAGTACTTC	CATQEGGTRSYEQYF
NA	TRBJ2-2	TRBV9	NA	TGTGCCAGCAGCGAGGGACACAGCCCCGGGGAGCTGTTTTTT	CASSEGHSPGELFF
NA	TRBJ1-3	TRBV5-6	NA	TGTGCCAGCAGCTTCGAGTACTCTGGAAACACCATATATTTT	CASSFEYSGNTIYF
TRBD2	TRBJ2-1	TRBV9	NA	TGTGCCAGCAGCTCCCGGGGGGAGCCCTACAATGAGCAGTTCTTC	CASSSRGEPYNEQFF
TRBD2	TRBJ2-7	TRBV5-1	NA	TGCGCCAGCAGCTTGGTTGGGGGGACTACCGAGCAGTACTTC	CASSLVGGTTEQYF
NA	TRBJ2-3	TRBV4-3	NA	TGCGCCAGCAGCCAAGGGGAATGGAGCGGGGACACCCCCGATACGCAGTATTTT	CASSQGEWSGDTPDTQYF
NA	TRBJ1-1	TRBV19	NA	TGTGCCAGTATGGACAGCTTGAACACTGAAGCTTTCTTT	CASMDSLNTEAFF
NA	TRBJ2-5	TRBV7-2	NA	TGTGCCAGCAGCTTTCGGGGAAACCAAGAGACCCAGTACTTC	CASSFRGNQETQYF
TRBD1	TRBJ1-1	TRBV5-1	NA	TGCGCCAGCAGCAACCGGGACAGGTGGACTGAAGCTTTCTTT	CASSNRDRWTEAFF
NA	TRBJ2-7	TRBV6-1	NA	TGTGCCAGCAGTTACGGGATCGAGCAGTACTTC	CASSYGIEQYF
NA	TRBJ2-7	TRBV2	NA	TGTGCCAGCAGGGGCGGGATCCCCTACGAGCAGTACTTC	CASRGGIPYEQYF
NA	TRBJ2-2	TRBV28	NA	TGTGCCAGCAGCCGAGGGTTAAATACCGGGGAGCTGTTTTTT	CASSRGLNTGELFF
NA	TRBJ2-2	TRBV7-9	NA	TGTTCCAGCAGCTTATCGCGGGGTACGAACACCGGGGAGCTGTTTTTT	CSSSLSRGTNTGELFF
TRBD1	TRBJ2-1	TRBV4-1	NA	TGCGCCAGCAGCCAAGATGAAGGGACAGGGGGCTTTGAGCAGTTCTTC	CASSQDEGTGGFEQFF
TRBD2	TRBJ2-5	TRBV10-3	NA	TGTGCCACCGCAGGAGCGGGAGGGTCAGAGACCCAGTACTTC	CATAGAGGSETQYF
NA	TRBJ2-3	TRBV5-4	few	TGTGCCAGCAGCGCGGGGTGGGGGCAGTATTTT	CASSAGWGQYF
NA	TRBJ2-1	TRBV6-5	few	TGTGCCAGCAGTTACAGCGGACTTACGAAAAACAATGAGCAGTTCTTC	CASSYSGLTKNNEQFF
NA	TRBJ2-5	TRBV29-1	once	TGCAGCGTTGATCCGGACAGTGAAGAGACCCAGTACTTC	CSVDPDSEETQYF
NA	TRBJ2-7	TRBV6-5	NA	TGTGCCAGCAGTGTACAGGATTTCTACGAGCAGTACTTC	CASSVQDFYEQYF
TRBD1	TRBJ2-7	TRBV2	NA	TGTGCCAGCAGTGAGAGGGGACAGATCTACGAGCAGTACTTC	CASSERGQIYEQYF
TRBD2	TRBJ2-3	TRBV5-1	NA	TGCGCCAGCAGCTTGGGGGGGGCTAGCGGGATACGCACAGATACGCAGTATTTT	CASSLGGASGIRTDTQYF
NA	TRBJ2-3	TRBV6-5	NA	TGTGCCAGCAGTTTAACGGGACTTAGCACAGATACGCAGTATTTT	CASSLTGLSTDTQYF
TRBD2	TRBJ2-1	TRBV11-3	NA	TGTGCCAGCAAGAGCGGGAGGTCCGGCAATGAGCAGTTCTTC	CASKSGRSGNEQFF
TRBD1	TRBJ2-1	TRBV19	NA	TGTGCCAGTATTGACCGGGACAGGGACGATGAGCAGTTCTTC	CASIDRDRDDEQFF
NA	TRBJ1-5	TRBV27	NA	TGTGCCAGCAGTTTAAGCGGGGTTAAACAGCCCCAGCATTTT	CASSLSGVKQPQHF
NA	TRBJ1-1	TRBV5-1	NA	TGCGCCAGCAGCCAAGACAGAGTCTCTCTGAACACTGAAGCTTTCTTT	CASSQDRVSLNTEAFF
TRBD1	TRBJ2-2	TRBV4-1	NA	TGCGCCAGCAGGGCGACAGGGGCGTTGAACACCGGGGAGCTGTTTTTT	CASRATGALNTGELFF
NA	TRBJ2-7	TRBV28	NA	TGTGCCAGCATTGACAGGTCTAAAGCCTACGAGCAGTACTTC	CASIDRSKAYEQYF
TRBD1	TRBJ2-5	TRBV5-4	NA	TGTGCCAGCAGCTTGGAGGGGGCAGGGGTGGAGACCCAGTACTTC	CASSLEGAGVETQYF
TRBD2	TRBJ2-5	TRBV15	NA	TGTGCCACCAGCAGAGATCCCTCTAGCGGCCAAGAGACCCAGTACTTC	CATSRDPSSGQETQYF
TRBD2	TRBJ2-3	TRBV27	NA	TGTGCCAGCAGTTCATTGGGAGTGGGGGGGGCAGATACGCAGTATTTT	CASSSLGVGGADTQYF
NA	TRBJ2-1	TRBV5-4	NA	TGTGCCAGCAGCATTCTTAAAGCGGCATACAATGAGCAGTTCTTC	CASSILKAAYNEQFF
NA	TRBJ2-5	TRBV6-5	NA	TGTGCCACCCTACAGTACCCCCAAGAGACCCAGTACTTC	CATLQYPQETQYF